This TCR beta chain was sequenced for a study of T-cell memory formation after mild COVID-19. This clonotype was seen a handful of times. The antigen is undetermined. Points from the study as a whole: Researchers found some responding clones in pre-infection memory, a sign that cross-reactive memory joined.

CDR3 size: 19 residues. The V and J ends lost 3 bases and 0 bases, in that order; junction bases with no gene match: 17. Germline V lookup: CDR1 DFQATT, CDR2 SNEGSKA (reference sequence). TCRdb re-analysed the 5' RACE reads in MiXCR, keeping a single row per CDR3 protein. The sample has 450,000 to 650,000 distinct CDR3 sequences; more than 15% are singletons. The sample was PBMCs or a T cell subset sorted from them (not recorded which). The source of this sequence is an adult woman who had mild COVID-19 (a few samples of this study predate the infection). Cell type and time point are not known. J is TRBJ2-3 and V is TRBV20-1, with TRBD1 matching 8 bases. CDR3 DNA sequence: TGCAGTGCTAGGGCACAACGGCGGACAGGGTGGTTCAGCACAGATACGCAGTATTTT. This translates into CSARAQRRTGWFSTDTQYF.